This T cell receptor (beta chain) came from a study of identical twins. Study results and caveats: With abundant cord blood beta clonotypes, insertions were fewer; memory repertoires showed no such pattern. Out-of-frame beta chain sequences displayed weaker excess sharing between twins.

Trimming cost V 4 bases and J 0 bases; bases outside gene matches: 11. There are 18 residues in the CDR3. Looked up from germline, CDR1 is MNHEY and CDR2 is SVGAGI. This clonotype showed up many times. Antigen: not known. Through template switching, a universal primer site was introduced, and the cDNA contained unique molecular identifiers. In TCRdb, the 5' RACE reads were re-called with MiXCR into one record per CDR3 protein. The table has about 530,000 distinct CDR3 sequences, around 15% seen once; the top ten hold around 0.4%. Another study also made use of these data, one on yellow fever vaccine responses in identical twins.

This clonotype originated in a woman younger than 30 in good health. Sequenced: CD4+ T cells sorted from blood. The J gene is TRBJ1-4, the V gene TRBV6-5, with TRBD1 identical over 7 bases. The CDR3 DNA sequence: TGTGCCAGCAGTTTACAGGGGCCCCGGCCTACAACTAATGAAAAACTGTTTTTT. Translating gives CASSLQGPRPTTNEKLFF.